This T cell receptor beta chain was sequenced during a study of CD8+CD57+ T cells in acquired aplastic anemia. Study background: The sorted CD4+ and CD8+ cells yielded an average about 3.5 ug of DNA. Findings of the study overall: Twenty-nine sequences, all CD8+ CDR3, were shared between patients and controls.

CDR1 is LGHNA and CDR2 is YSLEER in the germline V gene. The CDR3 contains 17 residues. The V segment lost 0 bases and the J segment 5 bases; nucleotides outside the gene matches: 5. It was genomic DNA that served as the template for profiling TCR beta VDJ and CDR3. TCRdb re-called the reads through MiXCR, storing one row per CDR3 protein. The sample consists of under 350,000 distinct CDR3 sequences, approximately 60% of them appearing once. A word on this clonotype: The target antigen is unknown.

Patients who underwent sequencing had shown CD8+CD57+ cell expansion by flow cytometry. The sample taken for sequencing was sorted CD4+, CD8+, or CD8+CD57+ T cells (not recorded which) from PBMCs. The V call is TRBV4-3, the J call TRBJ2-2; 11 bases are shared with TRBD2. The clonotype was recovered from a human donor with aplastic anemia. The CDR3, as DNA: TGCGCCAGCAGCCAAGATGAACTAGCGGGGGTGACCGGGGAGCTGTTTTTT. The encoded protein is CASSQDELAGVTGELFF.